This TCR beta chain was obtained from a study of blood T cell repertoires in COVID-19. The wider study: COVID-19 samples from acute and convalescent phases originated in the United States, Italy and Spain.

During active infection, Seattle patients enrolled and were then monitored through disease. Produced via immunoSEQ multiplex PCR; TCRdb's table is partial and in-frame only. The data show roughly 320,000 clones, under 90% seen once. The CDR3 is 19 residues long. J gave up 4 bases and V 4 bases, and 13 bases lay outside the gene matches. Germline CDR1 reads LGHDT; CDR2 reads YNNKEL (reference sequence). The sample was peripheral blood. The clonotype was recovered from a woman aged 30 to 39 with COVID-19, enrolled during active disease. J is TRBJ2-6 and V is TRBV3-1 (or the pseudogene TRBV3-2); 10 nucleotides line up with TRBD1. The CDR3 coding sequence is TGTGCCAGCAGCCTCGCTGGGGACAGGGGACTCGGAGGGGCCAACGTCCTGACTTTC. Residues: CASSLAGDRGLGGANVLTF.